The rows below give T cell receptor beta chains drawn from one sample of a study of T and B cells in COVID-19 patients. TCRdb processed the multiplex PCR reads anew with MiXCR; each CDR3 protein has one entry. This repertoire shows thousands of distinct CDR3 sequences, approximately 25% found once; its top ten account for around a sixth. Sequenced input: blood. The origin of the receptors is a human donor with active COVID-19. Both conserved end residues are part of each CDR3. A D gene is named only where the DNA matches it firmly. Only some rows state a clone size, as once, few, many or a class for expanded clones.

J gene	V gene	clone size	D gene	CDR3 DNA	CDR3 protein
TRBJ1-2	TRBV19	medium-sized	.	TGTGCCAGCAGGGAGGCTTGGGGTAACTATGGCTACACCTTC	CASREAWGNYGYTF
TRBJ2-7	TRBV5-1	.	.	TGCGCCAGCAGCCCGAACCGCCCCTACGAGCAGTACTTC	CASSPNRPYEQYF
TRBJ1-6	TRBV5-4	.	.	TGTGCCAGCAGCGGCGACGGTTCCTATAATTCACCCCTCCACTTT	CASSGDGSYNSPLHF
TRBJ2-3	TRBV6-5	medium-sized	.	TGTGCCAGCAGACCGGTAGGGACAGATACGCAGTATTTT	CASRPVGTDTQYF
TRBJ2-1	TRBV5-6	many	TRBD2	TGTGCCAGCAGCCCCGGGACTAGCTTTGAGCAGTTCTTC	CASSPGTSFEQFF
TRBJ2-1	TRBV12-3/TRBV12-4	many	.	TGTGCCAGCAGTTTGTCGGCGGGGAGAGGTGAGCAGTTCTTC	CASSLSAGRGEQFF
TRBJ2-5	TRBV7-2	.	.	TGTGCCAGCAGCTTTGGAGGGGGAGAGACCCAGTACTTC	CASSFGGGETQYF
TRBJ1-1	TRBV12-3/TRBV12-4	few	TRBD1	TGTGCCAGCAGTTTGACAGGGCTCCTGGACACTGAAGCTTTCTTT	CASSLTGLLDTEAFF
TRBJ1-5	TRBV19	medium-sized	TRBD1	TGTGCCAGTATCTTCAGTTCAGTACCGGGACAGCTTAATCAGCCCCAGCATTTT	CASIFSSVPGQLNQPQHF
TRBJ2-3	TRBV5-6	.	.	TGTGCCTGCAGTTCTCCCCGACAGGGCACAGATACGCAGTATTTT	CACSSPRQGTDTQYF
TRBJ2-7	TRBV6-1	medium-sized	TRBD2	TGTGCCAGCAGTACGCCTAGCGGGGGTTCCTACGAGCAGTACTTC	CASSTPSGGSYEQYF
TRBJ2-7	TRBV6-2/TRBV6-3	.	.	TGTGCCAGCAGTTACTCTGGCAGCCTGCCGTACGAGCAGTACTTC	CASSYSGSLPYEQYF
TRBJ2-7	TRBV20-1	.	.	TGCAGTGCTAGACCTACGGGATTTCCCGGGGAGCAGTACTTC	CSARPTGFPGEQYF
TRBJ2-2	TRBV27	medium-sized	.	TGTGCCAGCGCGCAAGGGATCGGGGAGCTGTTTTTT	CASAQGIGELFF
TRBJ2-7	TRBV6-5	medium-sized	.	TGTGCCAGCGGAAAGAGGGCCTACGAGCAGTACTTC	CASGKRAYEQYF
TRBJ2-1	TRBV30	few	.	TGTGCCTGGAACCAGGGACCTGAGCAGTTCTTC	CAWNQGPEQFF